The table lists the clone carrying this T cell receptor (beta chain) with a count of one. The antigen remains unidentified. The source of the sample is a study of cytomegalovirus exposure and HLA in healthy donors. Findings of the study overall: Highly shared variants forming one cluster were likely a sequencing artifact. In a later analysis, the majority of CMV-associated beta chains seemingly showed HLA restriction. In vitro testing confirmed a few CMV-associated chains as specific for CMV antigens.

PCR involved 60 Vbeta and 13 Jbeta primers. Profiled with immunoSEQ multiplex PCR; TCRdb holds only in-frame clones, not every one. This sample yields a few hundred thousand clones, of which approximately 82% are seen a single time; about 0.58% belongs to the top ten. Germline loops: CDR1 MNHEY, CDR2 SVGAGI. CDR3 length equals 12 residues. The V segment lost 5 bases and the J segment 6 bases; nucleotides outside the gene matches: 4. Source material: PBMCs. The chain employs TRBV6-5 and TRBJ2-7; TRBD1 matches 7 bases. This sequence was found in a middle-aged woman in good health and CMV-seronegative. The CDR3 sequence is CASSKQGSEQYF. The DNA of the CDR3 is TGTGCCAGCAGTAAACAGGGGTCCGAGCAGTACTTC.